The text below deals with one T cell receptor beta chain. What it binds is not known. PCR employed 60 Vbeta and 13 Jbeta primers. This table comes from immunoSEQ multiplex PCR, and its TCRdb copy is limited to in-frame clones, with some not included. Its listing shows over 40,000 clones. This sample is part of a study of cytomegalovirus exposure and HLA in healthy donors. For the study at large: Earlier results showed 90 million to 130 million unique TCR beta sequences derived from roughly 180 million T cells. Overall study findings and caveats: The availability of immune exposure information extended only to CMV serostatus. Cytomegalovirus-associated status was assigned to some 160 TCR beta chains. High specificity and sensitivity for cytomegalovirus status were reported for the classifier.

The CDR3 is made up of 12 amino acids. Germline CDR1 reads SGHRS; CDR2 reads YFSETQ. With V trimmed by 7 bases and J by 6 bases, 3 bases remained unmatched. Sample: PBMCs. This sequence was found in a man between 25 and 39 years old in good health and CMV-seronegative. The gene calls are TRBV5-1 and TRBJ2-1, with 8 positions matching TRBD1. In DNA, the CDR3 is TGCGCCAGCTTCACAGGGGGCAATGAGCAGTTCTTC. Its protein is CASFTGGNEQFF. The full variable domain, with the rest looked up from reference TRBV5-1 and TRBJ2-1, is KAGVTQTPRYLIKTRGQQVTLSCSPISGHRSVSWYQQTPGQGLQFLFEYFSETQRNKGNFPGRFSGRQFSNSRSEMNVSTLELGDSALYLCASFTGGNEQFFGPGTRLTVL.